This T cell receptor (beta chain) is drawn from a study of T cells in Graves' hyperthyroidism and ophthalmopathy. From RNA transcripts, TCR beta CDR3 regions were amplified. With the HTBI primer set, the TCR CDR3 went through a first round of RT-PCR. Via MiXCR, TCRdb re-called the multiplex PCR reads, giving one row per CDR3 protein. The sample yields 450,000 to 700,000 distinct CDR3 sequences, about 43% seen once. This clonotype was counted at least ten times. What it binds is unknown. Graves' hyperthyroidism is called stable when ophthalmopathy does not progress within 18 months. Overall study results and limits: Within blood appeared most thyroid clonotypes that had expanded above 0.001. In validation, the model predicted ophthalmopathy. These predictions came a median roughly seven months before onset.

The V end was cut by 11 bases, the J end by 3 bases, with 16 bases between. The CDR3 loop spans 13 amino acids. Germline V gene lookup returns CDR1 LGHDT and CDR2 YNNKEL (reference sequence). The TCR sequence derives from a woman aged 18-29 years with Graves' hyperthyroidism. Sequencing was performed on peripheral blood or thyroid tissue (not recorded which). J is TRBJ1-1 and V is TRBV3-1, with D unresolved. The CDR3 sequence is CAVQRVGYTEAFF. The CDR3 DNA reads TGTGCCGTACAGAGGGTAGGGTACACTGAAGCTTTCTTT. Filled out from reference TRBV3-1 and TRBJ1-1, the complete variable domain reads DTAVSQTPKYLVTQMGNDKSIKCEQNLGHDTMYWYKQDSKKFLKIMFSYNNKELIINETVPNRFSPKSPDKAHLNLHINSLELGDSAVYFCAVQRVGYTEAFFGQGTRLTVV.